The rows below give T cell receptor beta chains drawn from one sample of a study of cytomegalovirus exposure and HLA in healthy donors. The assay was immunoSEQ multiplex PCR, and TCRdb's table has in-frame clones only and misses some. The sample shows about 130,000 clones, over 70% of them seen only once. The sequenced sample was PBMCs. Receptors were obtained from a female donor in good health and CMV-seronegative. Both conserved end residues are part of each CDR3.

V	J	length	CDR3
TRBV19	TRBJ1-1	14	CASRTLGQGKEAFF
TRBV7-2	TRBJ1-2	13	CASSFLLLYGYTF
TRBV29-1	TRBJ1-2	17	CSVEPQHLQGAAYGYTF
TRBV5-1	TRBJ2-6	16	CASSLIPGTGANVLTF
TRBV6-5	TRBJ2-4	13	CASGREPKNIQYF
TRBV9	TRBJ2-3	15	CASSVLGGGTDTQYF
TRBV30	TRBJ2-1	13	CACRILAYNEQFF
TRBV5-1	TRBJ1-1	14	CASSLTREGTEAFF
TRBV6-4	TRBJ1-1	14	CASSRTAGETEAFF
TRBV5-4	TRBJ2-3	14	CASSSLQGTDTQYF
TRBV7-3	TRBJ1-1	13	CASSLQGNTEAFF
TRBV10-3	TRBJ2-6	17	CAIIGGTASSGANGLTF